This T cell receptor beta chain was captured by sequencing in a study of OX40 agonist ivuxolimab in advanced cancers. Study background: Dose-escalation cases comprised hepatocellular carcinoma, melanoma, renal cell or head and neck cancer.

Sequencing was performed with immunoSEQ multiplex PCR; in TCRdb, only in-frame clones are kept and a portion is missing. The repertoire includes over 100,000 clones, approximately 92% of them detected once, and approximately 0.51% sits in the top ten. Source: CD4+ or CD8+ T cells sorted from blood, taken in a trial of the OX40 agonist ivuxolimab. The receptor's source is an adult with an advanced solid tumor such as melanoma, head and neck, liver or kidney cancer.

CDR3 bases: TGTGCCAGCAGTGAAGGAATCAGTAATAATTCACCCCTCCACTTT. It yields the protein CASSEGISNNSPLHF. The chain links TRBV2 to TRBJ1-6; D ambiguous. V lost 1 base, J lost 5 bases, and 9 bases lay in between. There are 15 residues in the CDR3. Germline-derived CDR1 and CDR2 are SNHLY and FYNNEI.